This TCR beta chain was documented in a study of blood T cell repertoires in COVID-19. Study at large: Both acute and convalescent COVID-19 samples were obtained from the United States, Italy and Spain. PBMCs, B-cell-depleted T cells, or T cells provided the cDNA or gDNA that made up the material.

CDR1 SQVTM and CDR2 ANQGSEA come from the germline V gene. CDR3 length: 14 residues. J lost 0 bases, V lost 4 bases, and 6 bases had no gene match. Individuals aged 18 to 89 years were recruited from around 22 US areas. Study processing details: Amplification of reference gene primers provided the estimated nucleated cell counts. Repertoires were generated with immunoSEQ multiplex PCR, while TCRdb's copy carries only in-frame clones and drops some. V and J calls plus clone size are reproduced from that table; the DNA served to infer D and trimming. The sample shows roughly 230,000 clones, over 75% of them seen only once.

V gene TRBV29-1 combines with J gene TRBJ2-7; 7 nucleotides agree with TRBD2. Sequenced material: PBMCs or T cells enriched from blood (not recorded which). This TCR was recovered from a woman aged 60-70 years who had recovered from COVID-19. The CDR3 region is CSVGVAGLSYEQYF. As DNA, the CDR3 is TGCAGCGTTGGTGTAGCGGGTCTCTCCTACGAGCAGTACTTC.